This T cell receptor beta chain was captured in a study of a mutant IDH1 vaccine in newly diagnosed glioma. The time point: week 35, safety follow-up. Each dose of the vaccine consisted of 300 ug of mutant IDH1 20-mer peptide, with topical imiquimod. The CDR3 loop spans 18 amino acids. Trimming cost V 3 bases and J 7 bases; bases outside gene matches: 16. As to this clone: Its antigen is currently unknown.

Assay: immunoSEQ multiplex PCR; the TCRdb copy retains only in-frame clones and omits some. This sample has over 40,000 clones, with 81% found just once. The sequencing used PBMCs, collected from a glioma patient whose treatment included an IDH1 peptide vaccine. This TCR derives from a woman aged 40 to 55 with glioma. Some clones in this sample may be carry-over from other donors' samples. The rearrangement uses TRBV5-3 and TRBJ1-6; 7 bases match TRBD1. TRBV5-3 is classed as an ORF, of uncertain function. The CDR3 nucleotides read TGTGCCAGAAGCTACACCGGGACAGCCATCAGGAAGAATTCACCCCTCCACTTT. It codes for CARSYTGTAIRKNSPLHF.